This record covers a single T cell receptor beta chain. Germline V lookup: CDR1 KGHSH, CDR2 LQKENI. This CDR3 has 15 residues. V gave up 1 base and J gave up 5 bases; unmatched junction bases: 5. Assay: immunoSEQ multiplex PCR; the TCRdb copy retains only in-frame clones and omits some. The table records roughly 2.2 million clones, 85% to 95% of them present only once. This entry comes from a study of shared clonotypes between healthy human individuals. Nashville, Tennessee was home to all donors, each a Caucasian adult. The J gene is TRBJ2-7, the V gene TRBV18, with 10 positions matching TRBD2. This TCR was sampled from a man in his late teens or twenties in good health. Some clones in this sample may be carry-over from other donors' samples. Sequenced input: naive CD4+ T cells from PBMCs. Regarding subset: CD45RA+ positively selected. CDR3: CASSPLAGGMNEQYF. In DNA, the CDR3 is TGTGCCAGCTCACCACTAGCGGGAGGCATGAACGAGCAGTACTTC.